These T cell receptor beta chains were read from a single sample in a study of CD8+CD57+ T cells in acquired aplastic anemia. TCRdb itself ran the reads through MiXCR, one entry per CDR3 protein. The table lists roughly 180,000 distinct CDR3 sequences, almost 50% of them singletons. Sequenced: sorted CD4+, CD8+, or CD8+CD57+ T cells (not recorded which) from PBMCs. The receptors stem from a human donor with aplastic anemia. The CDR3 runs from the conserved cysteine through the conserved F or W. A D gene is named only where the DNA matches it firmly. Clone sizes are given selectively: once, few, many, or a class where the clone is expanded.

-,TRBJ2-3,TRBV6-1,-,CATRTSADTQYF,TGTGCCACAAGGACTTCCGCGGATACGCAGTATTTT
-,TRBJ1-5,TRBV19,many,CASSIAGQPQHF,TGTGCCAGTAGTATAGCGGGTCAGCCCCAGCATTTT
-,TRBJ2-7,TRBV12-3/TRBV12-4,many,CASSFIRRTLEQYF,TGTGCCAGCAGTTTTATAAGAAGGACTCTCGAGCAGTACTTC
-,TRBJ1-1,TRBV4-1,many,CASSQDSRGGSEAFF,TGCGCCAGCAGCCAAGATTCCAGAGGGGGAAGTGAAGCTTTCTTT
TRBD2,TRBJ2-7,TRBV5-4,many,CASSIVAGGTYEQYF,TGTGCCAGCAGCATTGTAGCGGGGGGGACCTACGAGCAGTACTTC
TRBD1,TRBJ1-4,TRBV25-1,many,CASSEDRGLEKLFF,TGTGCCAGCAGTGAAGACAGGGGGCTTGAAAAACTGTTTTTT
-,TRBJ2-5,TRBV12-3/TRBV12-4,-,CASSFPVSGSRSETQYF,TGTGCCAGCAGTTTCCCCGTCAGTGGAAGCCGCTCCGAGACCCAGTACTTC
TRBD2,TRBJ2-5,TRBV15,-,CATSREMSGVAAETQYF,TGTGCCACCAGCAGAGAAATGAGCGGGGTGGCGGCGGAGACCCAGTACTTC
-,TRBJ1-1,TRBV2,-,CASSEGEVNTEAFF,TGTGCCAGCAGTGAAGGGGAGGTGAACACTGAAGCCTTCTTT
TRBD2,TRBJ2-1,TRBV5-6,-,CASSRTSGDFVEQFF,TGTGCCAGCAGCAGGACTAGCGGGGACTTTGTTGAGCAGTTCTTC
TRBD1,TRBJ2-1,TRBV24-1,-,CATSDPRTGGNEQLF,TGTGCCACCAGTGATCCCCGGACAGGGGGCAATGAGCAGTTGTTC
-,TRBJ2-7,TRBV19,many,CASSTGGAYEQYF,TGTGCCAGTAGTACTGGAGGGGCCTACGAGCAGTACTTC
TRBD1,TRBJ2-5,TRBV25-1,-,CASSELRQGGLETQYF,TGTGCCAGCAGTGAATTGAGACAGGGGGGTTTAGAGACCCAGTACTTC
-,TRBJ2-7,TRBV5-4,many,CASSSMTSPYEQYF,TGTGCCAGCAGCTCGATGACTAGTCCCTACGAGCAGTACTTC
-,TRBJ2-7,TRBV20-1,-,CSARKQVRRREQYF,TGCAGTGCTAGAAAGCAGGTGAGGAGGAGGGAGCAGTACTTC
-,TRBJ2-7,TRBV24-1,-,CATPLRPTYEQYF,TGTGCCACCCCCCTCCGTCCAACTTACGAGCAGTACTTC
TRBD1,TRBJ2-2,TRBV19,once,CAWSRRTGGSGELFF,TGTGCCTGGAGTAGACGGACAGGGGGCTCCGGGGAGCTGTTTTTT
TRBD1,TRBJ1-1,TRBV2,-,CASSGTESGTEAFF,TGTGCCAGCAGCGGGACAGAGAGCGGTACTGAAGCTTTCTTT
-,TRBJ2-1,TRBV11-3,many,CASSNEQRSYNEQFF,TGTGCCAGCAGCAATGAACAGCGCTCCTACAATGAGCAGTTCTTC
TRBD1,TRBJ2-7,TRBV11-1,-,CASSPGDRTYGYERYF,TGTGCCAGCAGCCCCGGGGACAGGACATATGGCTACGAGCGGTACTTC
-,TRBJ1-6,TRBV7-3,-,CARSSTNDSPLHF,TGTGCCCGCAGCTCAACTAATGATTCACCCCTCCACTTT
-,TRBJ1-2,TRBV12-3/TRBV12-4,many,CASSSSRNYGYTF,TGTGCCAGCAGTTCCTCAAGAAACTATGGCTACACCTTC
TRBD2,TRBJ2-1,TRBV6-1,many,CASSTGTSGHNEQFF,TGTGCCAGCAGTACCGGGACTAGCGGGCACAATGAGCAGTTCTTC
TRBD1,TRBJ2-7,TRBV24-1,once,CAFGTGGNEQYF,TGTGCCTTTGGGACAGGGGGCAACGAGCAGTACTTC
TRBD1,TRBJ2-5,TRBV29-1,-,CSVQDRGGETQYF,TGCAGCGTGCAAGACAGGGGAGGTGAGACCCAGTACTTC
TRBD1,TRBJ1-6,TRBV12-5,many,CASGLDRGLDNSPLHF,TGTGCTAGTGGTTTGGACAGGGGGTTAGATAATTCACCCCTCCACTTT
-,TRBJ1-5,TRBV10-3,-,CAISERQIDSNQPQHF,TGTGCCATCAGTGAACGACAGATAGATAGCAATCAGCCCCAGCATTTT